This T cell receptor beta chain was found in a study of blood T cell repertoires in COVID-19. As for the study in general: Samples came from the United States, Italy and Spain, spanning acute and convalescent COVID-19. Sources were T cells, B-cell-depleted T cells, or PBMCs; the material itself was cDNA or gDNA.

There are 14 residues in the CDR3. Trimming cost V 9 bases and J 4 bases; bases outside gene matches: 7. From germline, CDR1 is LNHDA and CDR2 SQIVND (reference sequence). In the original analysis: Amplification of reference gene primers was used by the study to estimate nucleated cell counts. The table came from immunoSEQ multiplex PCR; TCRdb's copy has only in-frame clones and leaves some out. The V and J calls and the clone size are those of that table, but D and trimming were determined from the DNA. The sample records some 95,000 clones, less than 85% being singletons. This clone has only a few counts.

The sequence was collected from a man aged 65-85 years with acute or convalescent COVID-19. This chain joins TRBV19 and TRBJ2-1, with TRBD1 matching 9 bases. The sequenced sample was peripheral blood. The CDR3: CASTGTGSYNEQFF. The CDR3 region has the DNA TGTGCCAGCACGGGGACAGGGTCATACAATGAGCAGTTCTTC.